This TCR beta chain was captured by sequencing in a study of cytomegalovirus exposure and HLA in healthy donors (dated by TCRdb to 2016 to 2017). For the wider study: According to an earlier analysis of 587 of the donors, roughly 180 million T cells yielded 117 million unique TCR beta sequences and about 300 Gb of sequence data. Among around 400 genotyped donors of the cohort, an average of around 240,000 unique TCR beta nucleotide sequences were sequenced per donor, roughly a sixth of them non-productive. Alongside the repertoire data, information on donor age, sex, ethnicity and CMV serostatus was compiled. A later genetic analysis used genome-wide SNP genotypes for about 65% of the 666 donors, treating that subset as a discovery cohort. Because of strong linkage in the cohort, a few DR-DQ haplotypes were treated as single units for association and clustering. Typing coverage differed by locus: A, B, C, DRB1 and DQB1 were typed in about 629-640 donors, DQA1 in 500 to 550, DPA1 in 600 to 610, and DPB1 in 400 to 490. The study used immunosequencing to profile the T cell repertoires of approximately 650 subjects and linked those repertoires to cytomegalovirus serostatus. Approximately 300 gigabases of sequencing data and around 90 million unique TCR sequences made up an early release that covered several hundred HLA-typed donors. Every discovery cohort repertoire had been produced on one sequencing platform. An earlier analysis of several hundred of the donors used high-throughput TCR beta sequencing to judge whether each TCR beta V gene segment behaved as functional or pseudogenic. Along with the roughly 610-subject first cohort, a separate validation cohort of more than 90 different subjects was used. To predict cytomegalovirus infection status, the study brought together high-throughput TCR immunosequencing, statistical association of individual TCRs with disease status, and machine learning. The genetic ancestry cluster associated with self-reported Caucasian donors included 65% to 90% of the roughly 360 genotyped donors. The study was designed to test whether signatures of past pathogen exposure could be identified by cataloging public T cell receptors. HLA typing covered class I and class II loci at four-digit resolution. Rather than drawing on any new phenotypic data, the later analysis identified candidate immune exposures from TCR beta sequences and the way those sequences occurred across donors. To study patterns of TCR occurrence, a later analysis re-analyzed previously published TCR beta repertoires from several hundred donors and added high-resolution HLA genotyping.

Trimming costs V 8 bases and J 0 bases, and their ends lie 7 bases apart. The CDR3 measures 11 amino acids from cysteine to phenylalanine. Of the read, only the CDR3 DNA is kept; its 33 bases are in frame from base 1. From the germline V gene, CDR1 is SQVTM and CDR2 is ANQGSEA. In total, roughly 670 healthy bone marrow donors made up the cohort. Cohort members were all nominally healthy when sampled, although unrecorded immune exposures were likely present. The donor tested CMV seronegative, placing the donor among the 350 or so seronegative members of the cohort. A peripheral blood sample was collected from each donor, and TCR beta sequencing was performed on peripheral blood mononuclear cells. Genomic DNA extraction from the blood cell samples was performed with the Qiagen DNeasy Blood Extraction Kit. The full study reports these points: Because the 87-base-pair reads could not distinguish some IMGT-functional V segments, including TRBV6-2 and TRBV6-3, those segments were excluded. In a later analysis, several top co-occurrence clusters were reported to appear linked to parvovirus B19, influenza, CMV and Epstein-Barr virus. In a later genetic analysis, fewer N-insertions in productive TCRs were reported among donors in an Asian-associated ancestry cluster than the 666-donor mean. Only TCR beta chains were sequenced in this cohort, and the absence of alpha or paired-chain data limited detectable features. In a later analysis, TCR association rates were found to vary across HLA loci, with the most associated TCRs seen for DRB1 alleles and the fewest for HLA-C alleles. In an earlier analysis of 450 to 750 of the donors, most TCR beta V segments appeared in productive rearrangements about 87% or about 30% of the time, broadly matching IMGT annotations. When HLA alleles, especially DR and DQ, strongly co-occurred, attributing TCR associations to individual alleles was difficult. Linkage disequilibrium might explain the correlated functional status among segregating V segments, but an unknown experimental factor could not be ruled out. A total of roughly 160 TCR beta chains were listed by the study as associated with cytomegalovirus. A group of highly shared sequence variants was considered likely to be a technical artifact of the sequencing pipeline. Because HLA typing was missing for some donors at each locus, association tests included only the typed subset. In a later analysis, most CMV-associated TCR beta chains were found to appear HLA-restricted, with HLA associations seemingly driven largely by CMV exposure. Sequencing depth was assumed to be roughly uniform across donors in the presence/absence analyses, though that assumption may not hold. An association between a missense DCLRE1C variant and V-gene and J-gene trimming of TCR beta chains was found in a later genetic analysis and replicated in an independent cohort. A further reported finding was that TCR beta sequences accurately predicted the HLA-A and HLA-B alleles for most subjects in the first cohort. The classifier was reported to diagnose cytomegalovirus status with high specificity and sensitivity in both the original cohort and the validation cohort. The authors suggested that the approach could potentially be generalized to other disease states and immunological phenotypes. In a later analysis, HLA-associated TCR beta chains showed more clonal expansion and lower generation probabilities than non-associated chains that were equally common. A few of the identified cytomegalovirus-associated TCR beta chains were confirmed in vitro to be specific for cytomegalovirus antigens. Most TCR sequences were seen in very few donors, while some public TCRs were found in many individuals. Because counts were too low, about 15 rarely observed V segments, including chromosome 9 orphons, were left out of the earlier analysis of roughly 600 of the donors. Specific HLA alleles were associated with more than 15,000 TCR beta sequences at a false discovery rate of 0.05 in a later analysis. Immune exposure information for the cohort was limited to CMV serostatus.

As for this clone: Its antigen specificity is not known. No clone much larger than this one lies a single base away; base qualities are absent.

Library construction relied on the immunoSEQ multiplex PCR assay. For the multiplex PCR, a mixture combining 60 forward primers for TCR Vbeta segments and 13 reverse primers for TCR Jbeta segments was used. A multiplex PCR assay on genomic DNA amplified the CDR3 region of rearranged TCR beta genes. On the Illumina HiSeq System, the amplified TCR beta libraries were sequenced as 87-base-pair reads. Per the authors' processing: A later analysis counted 75 million to 100 million unique TCR beta chains across the 666 repertoires, and roughly 11 million of these chains were shared by at least two donors. A nearest-neighbor algorithm error-corrected the raw reads and collapsed the reads into unique sequences, merging closely related sequences to remove PCR and sequencing errors. Alignment of CDR3 sequences to IMGT reference sequences was used to assign V, D and J gene segments. Each retained sequence needed at least a six-nucleotide match to both a V gene segment and a J gene segment. A rearrangement was called productive if the CDR3 had no stop codons and remained in frame with V and J, and every other rearrangement was called non-productive. Following IMGT convention, CDR3 was defined as the stretch from the second conserved V-encoded cysteine to the conserved J-encoded phenylalanine. In an earlier analysis of around 570 of the donors, sequences lacking an unambiguous match to a single V gene segment were excluded. An earlier analysis of several hundred of the donors called V segments functional above 56.7% productive rearrangements and segregating when the between-donor standard deviation exceeded 5%. A statistical classification framework was built for diagnosing cytomegalovirus status from the catalog of TCR beta chain sequences. In a later analysis, V and J genes were assigned by comparing TCR nucleotide sequences against IMGT/GENE-DB human TR gene sequences. The TCRdist pipeline was used in a later analysis to assign CDR3 sequences and most-parsimonious VDJ recombination scenarios. In a later analysis, each TCR beta chain was defined by its CDR3 amino acid sequence together with its V-gene family, and reads lacking a unique V-gene family were excluded. To address suspected cross-contamination and a sequencing artifact, a later analysis removed roughly 640 highly shared, low-generation-probability nucleotide sequences. A later analysis calculated a clonal expansion index for each public chain from normalized within-repertoire ranks of inferred template counts. A later analysis computed generation probabilities with a VDJ recombination model fitted to out-of-frame rearrangements, and checked the results against IGoR. A later analysis scored TCR-TCR, TCR-HLA and TCR-CMV co-occurrence with hypergeometric tests, applying a repertoire-size bias correction to TCR pairs. In a later analysis, false discovery rates were estimated by permuting HLA or CMV assignments 20 times. A later analysis grouped co-occurring TCRs with DBSCAN, adding TCRdist sequence similarity when clustering within HLA-allele-positive subsets. Co-occurrence clustering excluded repertoires with fewer than 30,000 or more than 120,000 public chains, plus five with anomalous nucleotide sharing. Held by TCRdb, this immuneACCESS table contains in-frame sequences only and omits some clones. Under half of the omission traces to an unresolved V gene where checked; the cause of the rest is unknown. V, J and clone size derive from that table, while D and trimming were established from the DNA sequence. In all, the sample holds 110,000 or so clones, and under 90% of those were seen once. The ten largest clonotypes hold 2% to 3% of the sample.

This clonotype was obtained from a woman aged 18-29 years in good health and CMV-seronegative. Specimen: PBMCs. The chain was built from TRBV29-1 and TRBJ1-1; no D gene can be assigned with confidence. The sequence in DNA is TGCAGCTCTAGCCTGAACACTGAAGCTTTCTTT. Translated, this gives CSSSLNTEAFF.